These 27 T cell receptor beta chains came from one sample sequenced in a study of T cells in Graves' hyperthyroidism and ophthalmopathy. Amplification targeted TCR beta CDR3 regions from RNA transcripts. First-round RT-PCR of the TCR CDR3 relied on the HTBI primer set. Each CDR3 protein is one row after TCRdb ran MiXCR on the multiplex PCR reads. In the table there are 600,000 to 800,000 distinct CDR3 sequences, around 40% of which are singletons. Sequencing used blood. These receptors originate from a woman aged 35 to 49 with Graves' hyperthyroidism.

On this clonotype: This clone may be a read error of a much larger clone one base away. CDR3 sequence: CASSIPNEKPFF. The DNA for the CDR3 is TGTGCCAGTAGTATACCGAATGAAAAACCGTTTTTT. V usage is TRBV19 and J usage is TRBJ1-4; no definite D call. CDR3 length: 12 amino acids. Per the germline V gene, CDR1 is LNHDA and CDR2 is SQIVND (reference sequence).

This clonotype has more than one count but fewer than ten. A read error is possible here, since a much larger clone lies one base away. This chain uses TRBV10-1 with TRBJ2-2; D perhaps matches TRBD2 (6 bases). The length of the CDR3 is 12 residues. Germline CDR1 is WNHNN and CDR2 is SYGVQD (reference sequence). DNA for the CDR3: TGCGCCAGCAGTGAAGAGGGCGGGGAGCTGCTTTTT. This encodes CASSEEGGELLF.

This clonotype turned up a few times. V usage is TRBV27 and J usage is TRBJ1-1; 8 bases align to TRBD1. The V segment lost 2 bases and the J segment 0 bases; nucleotides outside the gene matches: 8. The V gene's germline CDR1 is MNHEY and CDR2 SMNVEV (reference sequence). This CDR3 has 17 amino acids. CDR3 residues: CASSLGTGAPMNTEAFF. In DNA, the CDR3 is TGTGCCAGCAGTTTAGGGACAGGTGCCCCGATGAACACTGAAGCTTTCTTT.

CDR3 in amino acids: CASSYPERENYGYTF. In DNA form, the CDR3 reads TGCGCCAGCAGCTACCCCGAAAGGGAAAACTATGGCTACACCTTC. V usage is TRBV5-1 and J usage is TRBJ1-2, with no clear D. Germline V gene sequence: CDR1 SGHRS, CDR2 YFSETQ. The CDR3 contains 15 residues. Trimming took off 3 bases at V and 2 bases at J, with 14 bases between the two ends.

In this sample, this clonotype turned up a few times. This chain joins TRBV20-1 and TRBJ1-2; 8 bases match TRBD1. The V gene end was trimmed by 2 bases and the J gene end by 5 bases; junction bases not matched to a gene: 7. The germline V gene encodes CDR1 DFQATT and CDR2 SNEGSKA (reference sequence). The CDR3 totals 14 residues. The CDR3 DNA reads TGCAGTGCTAGAAGCAGGGGGCCTTCATATGGCTACACCTTC. Encoded protein: CSARSRGPSYGYTF.

Concerning this clonotype itself: A clone one base away is much larger, so this may be a read error. This chain links TRBV14 with TRBJ1-4, with D uncertain. Germline lookup yields CDR1 SGHDN and CDR2 FVKESK. This CDR3 region has 14 residues. This CDR3 reads CASGQDLLGEKLFF. The CDR3 nucleotides read TGTGCCAGCGGCCAAGATTTACTAGGCGAAAAACTGTTTTTT.

The chain uses TRBV7-2 and TRBJ1-5; no definite D call. Per the germline V gene, CDR1 is SGHTA and CDR2 is FQGNSA. Trimming stripped 1 base from V and 4 bases from J, with 14 bases between. The CDR3 is made up of 16 amino acids. CDR3 protein: CASSLGRTGGNQPQHF. Written as DNA, the CDR3 is TGTGCCAGCAGCTTAGGCAGGACGGGAGGGAATCAGCCCCAGCATTTT. The full variable domain, completed using reference TRBV7-2 and TRBJ1-5, is GAGVSQSPSNKVTEKGKDVELRCDPISGHTALYWYRQSLGQGLEFLIYFQGNSAPDKSGLPSDRFSAERTGGSVSTLTIQRTQQEDSAVYLCASSLGRTGGNQPQHFGDGTRLSIL.

The V gene is TRBV20-1, the J gene TRBJ1-1; D is unclear. V lost 3 bases, J lost 3 bases, and 11 bases lay in between. Germline CDR1 DFQATT, CDR2 SNEGSKA (reference sequence). CDR3 length: 13 residues. The CDR3 loop reads CSASLVSDTEAFF. The CDR3 coding sequence is TGCAGTGCTAGTTTAGTATCGGACACTGAAGCTTTCTTT.

Notes on this clonotype: This may stem from a read error, because a much larger clone lies one nucleotide away. Since the CDR3 does not end with the conserved phenylalanine or tryptophan, this likely comes from a read error. J is TRBJ2-6 and V is TRBV10-3; D ambiguous. The CDR3 has 13 amino acids. V lost 10 bases and J 9 bases, leaving 16 bases between the germline ends. From germline, CDR1 is ENHRY and CDR2 SYGVKD. The DNA of the CDR3 is TGTGCCAGCAGCTTCCGGGCCGGCAACGTCCTGACTCTC. Protein product: CASSFRAGNVLTL.

Points on this clonotype: With a much larger clone just one base away, this may be a read error. The J gene is TRBJ1-2, the V gene TRBV9, with 7 bases lining up with TRBD1. Per germline, CDR1 SGDLS and CDR2 YYNGEE. V shed 7 bases and J 2 bases; nucleotides not matched to a gene: 5. The CDR3 covers 13 residues. The CDR3 nucleotides are TGTGCCAGCGGACCGGGACAGAACTATGGCTACACCTTC. Translating it yields CASGPGQNYGYTF. The full variable domain, with the rest looked up from reference TRBV9 and TRBJ1-2, is DSGVTQTPKHLITATGQRVTLRCSPRSGDLSVYWYQQSLDQGLQFLIQYYNGEERAKGNILERFSAQQFPDLHSELNLSSLELGDSALYFCASGPGQNYGYTFGSGTRLTVV.

This sequence joins TRBV20-1 and TRBJ2-7, with TRBD2 identical over 11 bases. This CDR3 has 15 residues. The V gene's germline CDR1 is DFQATT and CDR2 SNEGSKA (reference sequence). J was trimmed by 6 bases and V by 4 bases; bases with no gene match: 11. The CDR3 DNA sequence: TGCAGTGCTATGGGGCTAGCGGGGGGCTTAACCGAGCAGTACTTC. The encoded protein is CSAMGLAGGLTEQYF.

This chain links TRBV14 with TRBJ1-5, with 8 bases identical to TRBD1. V shed 6 bases, J shed 1 base, and the junction held 8 bases outside the gene matches. Germline V lookup: CDR1 SGHDN, CDR2 FVKESK. The CDR3 consists of 16 residues. CDR3 region: CASSPRGLLSNQPQHF. DNA of the CDR3: TGTGCCAGCAGTCCCAGGGGGCTATTGAGCAATCAGCCCCAGCATTTT.

This clonotype has a count of ten or more. V is TRBV20-1 and J is TRBJ2-5, with 9 bases matching TRBD1. The CDR3 runs 16 residues. The junction had 5 bases not matched to a gene; V was cut back by 0 bases and J by 0 bases. Germline V gene sequence: CDR1 DFQATT, CDR2 SNEGSKA (reference sequence). Here the CDR3 DNA reads TGCAGTGCTAGAGATCTGGGACAGGGACACCAAGAGACCCAGTACTTC. Its protein product is CSARDLGQGHQETQYF.

The rearrangement links TRBV10-3 to TRBJ1-5; D gene unclear. CDR3 size: 14 residues. The germline V and J ends were trimmed by 2 bases and 0 bases, with 5 bases remaining between them. Germline CDR1 and CDR2: ENHRY and SYGVKD. CDR3 region: CAISEGHSNQPQHF. The CDR3 nucleotides read TGTGCCATCAGTGAGGGGCATAGCAATCAGCCCCAGCATTTT.

This clonotype was seen a handful of times. This chain links TRBV7-2 with TRBJ2-7; 10 bases are shared with TRBD2. The CDR3 totals 14 residues. Germline V gives CDR1 SGHTA, CDR2 FQGNSA. Losses at the gene ends were 6 bases for V and 4 bases for J; bases not matched to a gene: 6. The CDR3 DNA follows: TGTGCCAGCAGTCTAGCGGGGGTCCCTTACGAGCAGTACTTC. Residues: CASSLAGVPYEQYF. Together with reference TRBV7-2 and TRBJ2-7, the CDR3 gives the full variable domain: GAGVSQSPSNKVTEKGKDVELRCDPISGHTALYWYRQSLGQGLEFLIYFQGNSAPDKSGLPSDRFSAERTGGSVSTLTIQRTQQEDSAVYLCASSLAGVPYEQYFGPGTRLTVT.

To note about this clonotype: This sequence may be a read error, since a much larger clone differs from it by one base. This CDR3 fails to terminate in the conserved phenylalanine or tryptophan, so it likely reflects a read error. The chain links TRBV7-2 to TRBJ2-5; D perhaps matches TRBD2 (6 bases). The germline V and J ends were trimmed by 4 bases and 4 bases, with 13 bases remaining between them. The V gene's germline CDR1 is SGHTA and CDR2 FQGNSA. The CDR3 has 14 amino acids. The chain's CDR3 is CASSSYRDSETQYL. The CDR3 DNA reads as TGTGCCAGCAGCTCCTACCGGGACTCAGAGACCCAGTACCTC.

This chain links TRBV25-1 with TRBJ1-6; no definite D call. Trimming left V 6 bases short and J 5 bases short, with 11 bases between. CDR3 size: 14 residues. In germline, CDR1 is MGHDK, CDR2 SYGVNS. This CDR3 is CASRLQIDNSPLHF. The CDR3 bases are TGTGCCAGCAGGTTGCAGATAGATAATTCACCCCTCCACTTT. The entire variable domain, with the rest obtained from reference TRBV25-1 and TRBJ1-6, is as follows: EADIYQTPRYLVIGTGKKITLECSQTMGHDKMYWYQQDPGMELHLIHYSYGVNSTEKGDLSSESTVSRIRTEHFPLTLESARPSHTSQYLCASRLQIDNSPLHFGNGTRLTVT.

J is TRBJ1-6 and V is TRBV20-1; TRBD1 might be the D (6 bases). V was clipped by 2 bases and J by 7 bases, with 15 bases between them. The CDR3 is 15 residues long. The germline V gene encodes CDR1 DFQATT and CDR2 SNEGSKA (reference sequence). Here the CDR3 DNA reads TGCAGTGCTAGAACGACGGCAGGGGAGAATTCACCCCTCCACTTT. It translates to CSARTTAGENSPLHF.

This clonotype was seen many times. The chain couples TRBV7-2 to TRBJ1-5; 7 bases match TRBD1. This CDR3 comprises 15 residues. Unmatched junction bases numbered 4, after V lost 1 base and J lost 4 bases. In germline, CDR1 is SGHTA, CDR2 FQGNSA. The CDR3 nucleotides read TGTGCCAGCAGCTTAGACGGGACAGTAAATCAGCCCCAGCATTTT. Translated: CASSLDGTVNQPQHF.

Concerning this clonotype itself: Just one base apart from a much larger clone, this may be a read error. The chain combines TRBV20-1 with TRBJ2-7; 8 bases align to TRBD1. Unmatched junction bases numbered 8, after V lost 1 base and J lost 3 bases. The CDR3 consists of 15 residues. Germline-derived CDR1 and CDR2 are DFQATT and SNEGSKA (reference sequence). CDR3 nucleotide sequence: TGCAGTGCTAGAGTCCTTCAGGGGGCGGACTACGAGCAGTACTTC. Translating it yields CSARVLQGADYEQYF.

The CDR3 reads CASSSREGTGETGANVLTF. CDR3 sequence (DNA): TGCGCCAGCAGCTCCAGGGAAGGGACAGGGGAAACTGGGGCCAACGTCCTGACTTTC. V is TRBV5-1 and J is TRBJ2-6; 10 bases map to TRBD1. Unmatched junction bases numbered 11, after V lost 3 bases and J lost 2 bases. The length of the CDR3 is 19 residues. CDR1 and CDR2 (germline): SGHRS, YFSETQ.

This clonotype turned up a few times. The CDR3 bases are TGTGCCAGCAGTCCCCCTGGATTTTCAGAAGCTTTCTTT. Protein sequence: CASSPPGFSEAFF. The chain uses TRBV6-5 and TRBJ1-1; no definite D call. The germline V gene has CDR1 MNHEY and CDR2 SVGAGI. Trimming shortened V by 5 bases and J by 8 bases, and 15 bases separated the two germline ends. The CDR3 runs to 13 residues.

This sequence joins TRBV10-3 and TRBJ2-7; D ambiguous. The J call may be incorrect, as the DNA end agrees better with TRBJ2-5. This CDR3 spans 17 amino acids. From germline, CDR1 is ENHRY and CDR2 SYGVKD. CDR3 sequence: CAISGYKGGSAKETQYF. In DNA form, the CDR3 reads TGTGCCATCAGTGGGTACAAAGGCGGCTCGGCGAAAGAGACCCAGTACTTC.

As for this clonotype: The junction departs from the called germline gene at one end, perhaps through a read error. The J gene is TRBJ2-7, the V gene TRBV6-8; D is unresolved. There are 20 residues in the CDR3. The germline V gene encodes CDR1 MNHGY and CDR2 SAAAGT. Here the CDR3 DNA reads TGTGCCAGCAGTTACTCGCTTAAGGTGTCCGGTATGCTGTTAGATGGCGAGCAGTGCTTC. It is translated as CASSYSLKVSGMLLDGEQCF.

This clonotype was seen ten or more times. The rearrangement uses TRBV6-6 and TRBJ2-2; TRBD2 matches 8 bases. CDR1 and CDR2 from the germline V gene are MNHNY and SVGAGI (reference sequence). The CDR3 runs 18 residues. V was clipped by 5 bases and J by 0 bases; unmatched bases: 11. The CDR3: CASSRLVSRGANTGELFF. The DNA for the CDR3 is TGTGCCAGCAGTCGTCTTGTTTCGCGGGGGGCGAACACCGGGGAGCTGTTTTTT.

Remarks on this clonotype: One base away lies a much larger clone, so this may be a sequencing read error. The chain uses TRBV7-9 and TRBJ1-4; tentative D call: TRBD1 (5 bases). CDR1 is SEHNR and CDR2 is FQNEAQ in the germline V gene (reference sequence). The CDR3 has 14 residues. The CDR3 sequence: CASSYQGGDEKLLF. In nucleotides, the CDR3 is TGTGCCAGCAGCTACCAGGGAGGTGATGAAAAACTGCTTTTT.

The table lists this clonotype with a count of one. This could be a read error, since a much larger clone is one nucleotide away. CDR3 in amino acids: CATRVGRGADTEAFF. The CDR3 DNA reads TGTGCCACCCGTGTGGGACGGGGGGCGGACACTGAAGCTTTCTTT. The rearrangement joins TRBV24-1 to TRBJ1-1, with a weak D call TRBD1 (6 bases). The CDR3 loop spans 15 amino acids. Germline V gene lookup returns CDR1 KGHDR and CDR2 SFDVKD. Trimming removed 9 bases at V and 3 bases at J, with 19 bases between.